This T cell receptor (beta chain) was identified during a study of blood T cell repertoires in COVID-19. CDR1 and CDR2 from the germline V gene are MDHEN and SYDVKM. Losses at the gene ends were 10 bases for V and 7 bases for J; bases not matched to a gene: 12. This CDR3 is 14 amino acids long. The participants were between about 18 and 89 years old and came from about two dozen US areas. This clone was counted between two and nine times. Clones were read by immunoSEQ multiplex PCR, and TCRdb kept only the in-frame ones, dropping some. The sample carries 350,000 to 400,000 clones, approximately 93% recorded once.

The clonotype originates from a woman aged 40 to 50 who had been exposed to COVID-19. Sequenced: PBMCs or T cells enriched from blood (not recorded which). The chain is built from TRBV28 and TRBJ1-5, with TRBD1 matching 8 bases. The CDR3 DNA is TGTGCCACCAGATCCCAGGGGGCTCTGCAGCCCCAGCATTTT. Translated, it gives CATRSQGALQPQHF.